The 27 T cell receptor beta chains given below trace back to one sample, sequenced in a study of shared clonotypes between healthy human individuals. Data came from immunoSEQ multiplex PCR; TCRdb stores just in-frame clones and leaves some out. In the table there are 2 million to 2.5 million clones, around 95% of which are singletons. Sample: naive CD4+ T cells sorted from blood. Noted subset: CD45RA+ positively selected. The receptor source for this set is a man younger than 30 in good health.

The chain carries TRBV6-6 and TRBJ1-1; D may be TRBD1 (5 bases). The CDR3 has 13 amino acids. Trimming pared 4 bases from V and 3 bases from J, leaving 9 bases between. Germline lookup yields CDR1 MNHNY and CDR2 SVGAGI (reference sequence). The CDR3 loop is CASSFGGDTEAFF. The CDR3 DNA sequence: TGTGCCAGCAGTTTCGGGGGTGACACTGAAGCTTTCTTT.

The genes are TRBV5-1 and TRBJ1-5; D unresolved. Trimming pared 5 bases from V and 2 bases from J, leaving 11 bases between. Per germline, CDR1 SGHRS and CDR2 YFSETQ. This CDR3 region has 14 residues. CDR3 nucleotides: TGCGCCAGCAGTAGGGAGGGCGGCAATCAGCCCCAGCATTTT. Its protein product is CASSREGGNQPQHF.

The CDR3 sequence is CASVGERGGGETQYF. CDR3 in DNA: TGTGCCAGCGTGGGGGAGCGGGGGGGCGGTGAGACCCAGTACTTC. V is TRBV28 and J is TRBJ2-5, with TRBD2 matching over 10 bases. The germline gives CDR1 MDHEN, CDR2 SYDVKM. The trim removed 8 bases at V and 5 bases at J, leaving 11 bases unmatched. The CDR3 extends over 15 amino acids.

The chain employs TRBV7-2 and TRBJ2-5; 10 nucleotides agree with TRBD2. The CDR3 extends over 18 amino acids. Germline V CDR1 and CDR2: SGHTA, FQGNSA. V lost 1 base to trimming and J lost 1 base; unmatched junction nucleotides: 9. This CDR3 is CASSLGGSGGRVQETQYF. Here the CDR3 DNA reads TGTGCCAGCAGCTTAGGAGGTAGCGGGGGGCGGGTCCAAGAGACCCAGTACTTC.

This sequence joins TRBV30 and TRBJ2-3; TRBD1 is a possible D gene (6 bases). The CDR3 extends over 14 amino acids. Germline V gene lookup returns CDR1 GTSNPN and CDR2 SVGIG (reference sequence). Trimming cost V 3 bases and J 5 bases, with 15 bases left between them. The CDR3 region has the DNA TGTGCCTGGAGACACTTAGGGGGTAAAGATACGCAGTATTTT. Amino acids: CAWRHLGGKDTQYF.

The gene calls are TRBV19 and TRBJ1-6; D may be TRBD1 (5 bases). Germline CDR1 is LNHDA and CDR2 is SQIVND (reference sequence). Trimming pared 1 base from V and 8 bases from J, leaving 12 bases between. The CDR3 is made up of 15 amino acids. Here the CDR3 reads CASSIAIGDDSPLHF. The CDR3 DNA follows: TGTGCCAGTAGTATAGCGATAGGGGACGATTCACCCCTCCACTTT.

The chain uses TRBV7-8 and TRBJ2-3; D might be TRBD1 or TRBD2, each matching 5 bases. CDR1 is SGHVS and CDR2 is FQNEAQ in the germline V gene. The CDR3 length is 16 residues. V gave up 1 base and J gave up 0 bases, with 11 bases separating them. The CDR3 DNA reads TGTGCCAGCAGCTTAGTTGGGGGAACTAGCACAGATACGCAGTATTTT. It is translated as CASSLVGGTSTDTQYF.

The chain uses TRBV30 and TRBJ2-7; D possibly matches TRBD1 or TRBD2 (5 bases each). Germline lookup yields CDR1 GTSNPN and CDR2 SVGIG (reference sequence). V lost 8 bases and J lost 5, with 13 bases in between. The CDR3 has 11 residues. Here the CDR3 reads CARREHHEQYF. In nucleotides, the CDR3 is TGTGCCCGCAGGGAGCACCACGAGCAGTACTTC.

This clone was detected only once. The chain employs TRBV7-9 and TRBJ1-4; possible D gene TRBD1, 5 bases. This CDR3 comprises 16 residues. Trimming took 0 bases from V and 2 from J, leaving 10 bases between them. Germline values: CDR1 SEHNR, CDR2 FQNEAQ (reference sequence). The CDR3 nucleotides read TGTGCCAGCAGCTTAGCGCAGGGCTTCACTAATGAAAAACTGTTTTTT. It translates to CASSLAQGFTNEKLFF.

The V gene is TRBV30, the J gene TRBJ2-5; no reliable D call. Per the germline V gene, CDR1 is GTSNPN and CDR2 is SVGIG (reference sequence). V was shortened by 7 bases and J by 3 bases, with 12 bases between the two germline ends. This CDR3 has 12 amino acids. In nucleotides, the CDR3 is TGTGCCTCTAGGGCAGCCAAAGAGACCCAGTACTTC. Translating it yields CASRAAKETQYF. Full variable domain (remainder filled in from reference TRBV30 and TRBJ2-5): SQTIHQWPATLVQPVGSPLSLECTVEGTSNPNLYWYRQAAGRGLQLLFYSVGIGQISSEVPQNLSASRPQDRQFILSSKKLLLSDSGFYLCASRAAKETQYFGPGTRLLVL.

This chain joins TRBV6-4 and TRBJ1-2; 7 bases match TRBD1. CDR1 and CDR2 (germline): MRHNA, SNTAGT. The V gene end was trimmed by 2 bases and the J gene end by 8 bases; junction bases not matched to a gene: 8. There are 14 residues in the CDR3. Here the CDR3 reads CASSDVDRPAGYTF. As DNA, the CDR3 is TGTGCCAGCAGTGACGTGGACAGGCCGGCCGGCTACACCTTC.

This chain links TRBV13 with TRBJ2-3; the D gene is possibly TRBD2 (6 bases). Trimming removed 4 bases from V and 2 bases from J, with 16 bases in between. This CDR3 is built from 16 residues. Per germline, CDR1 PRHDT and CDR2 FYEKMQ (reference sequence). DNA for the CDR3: TGTGCCAGCAGCTCCCGACGGGAGAAAGTCACAGATACGCAGTATTTT. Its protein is CASSSRREKVTDTQYF. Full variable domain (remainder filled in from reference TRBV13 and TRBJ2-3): AAGVIQSPRHLIKEKRETATLKCYPIPRHDTVYWYQQGPGQDPQFLISFYEKMQSDKGSIPDRFSAQQFSDYHSELNMSSLELGDSALYFCASSSRREKVTDTQYFGPGTRLTVL.

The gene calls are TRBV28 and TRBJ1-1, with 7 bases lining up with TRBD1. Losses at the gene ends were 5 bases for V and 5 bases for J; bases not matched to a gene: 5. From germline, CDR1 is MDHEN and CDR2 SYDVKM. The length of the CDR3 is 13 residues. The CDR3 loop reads CASSPGQLTEAFF. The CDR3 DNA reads TGTGCCAGCAGTCCGGGACAGTTGACTGAAGCTTTCTTT.

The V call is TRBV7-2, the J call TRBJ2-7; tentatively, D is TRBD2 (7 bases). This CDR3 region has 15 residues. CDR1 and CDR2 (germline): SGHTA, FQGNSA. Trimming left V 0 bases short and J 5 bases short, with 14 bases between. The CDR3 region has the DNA TGTGCCAGCAGCTTAGCGGGAGGGGGTCGCAACGAGCAGTACTTC. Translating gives CASSLAGGGRNEQYF.

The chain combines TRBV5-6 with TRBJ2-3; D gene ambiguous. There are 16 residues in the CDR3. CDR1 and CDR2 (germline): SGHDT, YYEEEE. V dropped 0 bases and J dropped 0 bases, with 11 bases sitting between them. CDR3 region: CASSLAGLTSTDTQYF. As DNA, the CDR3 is TGTGCCAGCAGCTTGGCCGGCCTAACTAGCACAGATACGCAGTATTTT.

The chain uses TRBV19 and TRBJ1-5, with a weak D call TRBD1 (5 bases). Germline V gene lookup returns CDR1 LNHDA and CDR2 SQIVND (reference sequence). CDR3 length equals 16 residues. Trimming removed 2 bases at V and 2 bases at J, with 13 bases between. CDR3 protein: CASSIRSQGGNQPQHF. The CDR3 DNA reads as TGTGCCAGTAGTATACGGAGCCAGGGTGGCAATCAGCCCCAGCATTTT.

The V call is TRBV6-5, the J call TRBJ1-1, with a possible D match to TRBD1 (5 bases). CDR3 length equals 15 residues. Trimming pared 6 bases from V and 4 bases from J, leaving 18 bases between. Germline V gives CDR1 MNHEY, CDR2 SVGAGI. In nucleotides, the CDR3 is TGTGCCAGCAGACCCGCCCCGGGGGTCGGCACTGAAGCTTTCTTT. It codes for CASRPAPGVGTEAFF.

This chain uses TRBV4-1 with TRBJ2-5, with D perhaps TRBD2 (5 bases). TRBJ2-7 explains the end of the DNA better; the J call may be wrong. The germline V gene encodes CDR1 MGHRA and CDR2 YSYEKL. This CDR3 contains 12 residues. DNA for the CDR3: TGCGCCAGCAGCCACGGGGACTACGAGCAGTACTTC. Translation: CASSHGDYEQYF.

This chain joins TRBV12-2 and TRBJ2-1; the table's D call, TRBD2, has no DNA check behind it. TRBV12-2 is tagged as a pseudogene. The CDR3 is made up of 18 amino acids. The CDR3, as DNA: TGTGCAAGTCGCTTAGGCCACCACACGGGCGGGAGGGCACGTGAGCAGTTCTTC. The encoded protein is CASRLGHHTGGRAREQFF.

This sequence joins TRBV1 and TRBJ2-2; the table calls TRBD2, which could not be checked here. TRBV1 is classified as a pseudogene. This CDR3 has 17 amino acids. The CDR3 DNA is TGCACCAGCAGCCAAGAGAGAGAACCCACCGGGACCGGGGAGCTGTTTTTT. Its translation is CTSSQEREPTGTGELFF.

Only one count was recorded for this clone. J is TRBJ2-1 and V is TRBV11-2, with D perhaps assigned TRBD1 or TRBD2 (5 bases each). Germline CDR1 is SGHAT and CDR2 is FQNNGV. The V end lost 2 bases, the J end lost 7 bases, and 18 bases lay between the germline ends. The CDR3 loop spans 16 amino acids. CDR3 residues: CASSLYGGAVENEQFF. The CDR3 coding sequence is TGTGCCAGCAGCTTATATGGGGGAGCCGTTGAAAATGAGCAGTTCTTC.

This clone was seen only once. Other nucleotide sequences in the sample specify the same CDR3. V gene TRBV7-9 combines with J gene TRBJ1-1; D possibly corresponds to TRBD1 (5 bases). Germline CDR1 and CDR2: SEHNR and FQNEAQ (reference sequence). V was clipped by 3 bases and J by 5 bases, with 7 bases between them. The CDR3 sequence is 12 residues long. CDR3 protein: CASSFDRTEAFF. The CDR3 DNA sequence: TGTGCCAGCAGCTTTGACAGAACTGAAGCTTTCTTT.

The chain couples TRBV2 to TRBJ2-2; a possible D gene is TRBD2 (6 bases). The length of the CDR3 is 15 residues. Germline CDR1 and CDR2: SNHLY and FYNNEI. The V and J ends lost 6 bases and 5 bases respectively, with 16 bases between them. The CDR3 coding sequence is TGTGCCAGCAGACCCGGCCCACTAGCTACCGGGGAGCTGTTTTTT. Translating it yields CASRPGPLATGELFF.

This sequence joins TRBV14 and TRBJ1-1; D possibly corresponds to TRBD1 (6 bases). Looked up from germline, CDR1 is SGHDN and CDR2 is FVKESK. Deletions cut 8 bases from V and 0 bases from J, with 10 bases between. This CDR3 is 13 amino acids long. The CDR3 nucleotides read TGTGCCAGCGGGGGCTCCATGAACACTGAAGCTTTCTTT. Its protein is CASGGSMNTEAFF.

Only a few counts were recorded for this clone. The CDR3 sequence is CASIKQWRTEAFF. The DNA of the CDR3 is TGTGCCAGCATTAAACAATGGAGGACTGAAGCTTTCTTT. The genes are TRBV28 and TRBJ1-1; no clear D. Germline V lookup: CDR1 MDHEN, CDR2 SYDVKM. This CDR3 is 13 amino acids long. The ends were cut back, 7 bases at V and 5 bases at J, with 14 bases in the middle.

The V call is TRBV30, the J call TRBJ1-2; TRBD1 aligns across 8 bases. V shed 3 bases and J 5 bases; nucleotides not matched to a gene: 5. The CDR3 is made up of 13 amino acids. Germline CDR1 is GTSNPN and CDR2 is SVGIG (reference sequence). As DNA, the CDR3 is TGTGCCTGGAGAGACGGGACAGGATATGGCTACACCTTC. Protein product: CAWRDGTGYGYTF.

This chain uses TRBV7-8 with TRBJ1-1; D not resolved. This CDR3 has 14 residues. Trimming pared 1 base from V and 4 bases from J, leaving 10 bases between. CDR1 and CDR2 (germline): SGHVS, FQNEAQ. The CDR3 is CASSLERPGTEAFF. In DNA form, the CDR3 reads TGTGCCAGCAGCTTAGAACGGCCGGGCACTGAAGCTTTCTTT.